The table lists the clone carrying this T cell receptor (beta chain) with many counts. The data derive from a study of CD8 T cells in ankylosing spondylitis. CDR3 length: 14 residues. Germline V CDR1 and CDR2: DFQATT, SNEGSKA (reference sequence). V gave up 7 bases and J gave up 1 base; unmatched junction bases: 4. TCRdb reprocessed the 5' RACE reads via MiXCR and lists one record per CDR3 protein. The sample has about 220,000 distinct CDR3 sequences; under 12% are singletons. This chain links TRBV20-1 with TRBJ1-4; 9 bases are shared with TRBD1. This receptor was taken from a male donor with ankylosing spondylitis or in good health (not recorded which). Sequenced sample: blood, either unsorted or a sorted T cell fraction (not recorded which). CDR3 coding DNA: TGCAGTGTAGGGGGACAGGGAACTAATGAAAAACTGTTTTTT. It specifies CSVGGQGTNEKLFF.